Listed here are 30 T cell receptor beta chains from one sample, sequenced in a study of prognosis after radiotherapy for stage I lung cancer. TCR beta CDR3 was amplified from genomic DNA by two-round multiplex PCR. The first PCR round targeted every TRBV and TRBJ gene with specific primers. TCRdb re-derived calls from the multiplex PCR reads in MiXCR, one entry per CDR3 protein. The repertoire holds approximately 17,000 distinct CDR3 sequences, with approximately 40% as singletons. Material: PBMCs, obtained before or after stereotactic body radiation therapy (not recorded which). The source is a donor of 50 years or more with non-small cell lung cancer.

In its sample, this clonotype is large (0.1 to 1%). The rearrangement joins TRBV6-5 to TRBJ2-2; D gene unclear. V lost 6 bases and J 4 bases, leaving 3 bases between the germline ends. CDR1 is MNHEY, CDR2 SVGAGI, per germline. CDR3 length: 11 amino acids. The CDR3 DNA follows: TGTGCCAGCAGAAGCACCGGGGAGCTGTTTTTT. This translates into CASRSTGELFF.

This clonotype showed up many times. This chain uses TRBV28 with TRBJ1-1; TRBD1 might be the D (5 bases). The germline CDR1 and CDR2 sequences are MDHEN and SYDVKM. The V gene lost 4 bases and the J gene lost 3 bases, with 18 bases spanning the gap. There are 16 residues in the CDR3. CDR3 DNA: TGTGCCAGCAGTTCCGTGGGCCGCAGGGAGGACACTGAAGCTTTCTTT. This translates into CASSSVGRREDTEAFF.

This chain uses TRBV2 with TRBJ1-2, with 9 bases lining up with TRBD1. Germline CDR1 and CDR2: SNHLY and FYNNEI. This CDR3 has 14 amino acids. V dropped 8 bases and J dropped 7; count of bases not matched to a gene: 11. The CDR3 spells CASWKDRGGVGYTF. CDR3 coding DNA: TGTGCCAGCTGGAAAGACAGGGGGGGGGTTGGCTACACCTTC.

CDR3 loop: CASSSGTGLNTEAFF. The CDR3 DNA sequence: TGCGCCAGCAGCTCCGGGACAGGGTTGAACACTGAAGCTTTCTTT. The J gene is TRBJ1-1, the V gene TRBV5-1; 9 bases line up with TRBD1. The length of the CDR3 is 15 residues. Germline V gene lookup returns CDR1 SGHRS and CDR2 YFSETQ. Trimming took 3 bases from V and 0 from J; bases not matched to a gene: 3. Full variable domain (rest looked up from reference TRBV5-1 and TRBJ1-1): KAGVTQTPRYLIKTRGQQVTLSCSPISGHRSVSWYQQTPGQGLQFLFEYFSETQRNKGNFPGRFSGRQFSNSRSEMNVSTLELGDSALYLCASSSGTGLNTEAFFGQGTRLTVV.

The V call is TRBV30, the J call TRBJ1-1; D is perhaps TRBD1 (5 bases). V lost 3 bases and J 0 bases, leaving 14 bases between the germline ends. CDR1 is GTSNPN, CDR2 SVGIG, per germline (reference sequence). CDR3 length equals 15 residues. The DNA of the CDR3 is TGTGCCTGGAGGGGTGCAGGGTTTATGAACACTGAAGCTTTCTTT. It specifies CAWRGAGFMNTEAFF. Full variable domain (outside the CDR3, taken from reference TRBV30 and TRBJ1-1): SQTIHQWPATLVQPVGSPLSLECTVEGTSNPNLYWYRQAAGRGLQLLFYSVGIGQISSEVPQNLSASRPQDRQFILSSKKLLLSDSGFYLCAWRGAGFMNTEAFFGQGTRLTVV.

This clonotype is termed medium-sized (0.01 to 0.1%). The V call is TRBV11-2, the J call TRBJ2-2, with TRBD2 matching over 13 bases. The CDR3 totals 16 residues. Germline V gene data show CDR1 as SGHAT and CDR2 as FQNNGV. After removal of 5 bases from V and 5 bases from J, the junction contained 5 bases not matched to a gene. CDR3 amino acids: CASSLGTSGITGELFF. CDR3 sequence (DNA): TGTGCCAGCAGCCTCGGGACTAGCGGGATTACCGGGGAGCTGTTTTTT.

V and J are TRBV4-3 and TRBJ2-7; D is unclear. The CDR3 has 14 amino acids. V lost 6 bases, J lost 0 bases, and 12 bases lay in between. Germline V gene data show CDR1 as LGHNA and CDR2 as YSLEER. CDR3 nucleotide sequence: TGCGCCAGCAGTAACTGGCGGAGCTCCTACGAGCAGTACTTC. It yields the protein CASSNWRSSYEQYF.

Worth noting for this clonotype: A read error is likely here: a far larger clone is one base away. The chain couples TRBV6-8 to TRBJ2-2; D is perhaps TRBD2 (5 bases). This CDR3 comprises 12 residues. V lost 7 bases and J lost 5, with 8 bases in between. Germline V gene sequence: CDR1 MNHGY, CDR2 SAAAGT. CDR3 amino acids: CASTGETGELFF. The CDR3 coding sequence is TGTGCCAGCACCGGGGAAACCGGGGAGCTGTTTTTT.

A word on this clonotype: A single base separates this from a much larger clone, so it may be a read error. V is TRBV6-1 and J is TRBJ1-5, with 10 bases aligning to TRBD1. The V and J ends lost 4 bases and 1 base, in that order; junction bases with no gene match: 10. The CDR3 has 18 residues. In germline, CDR1 is MNHNS, CDR2 SASEGT. CDR3 sequence reads: CASSAGTGEIWSNQPQHF. The DNA for the CDR3 is TGTGCCAGCAGTGCCGGGACAGGGGAGATATGGAGCAATCAGCCCCAGCATTTT.

This clonotype was picked up many times. The J gene is TRBJ1-2, the V gene TRBV30; D possibly corresponds to TRBD1 (6 bases). V lost 7 bases and J 0 bases, leaving 15 bases between the germline ends. The germline gives CDR1 GTSNPN, CDR2 SVGIG (reference sequence). This CDR3 is 14 amino acids long. The CDR3 region has the DNA TGTGCCTCCTCACAGGGAGTGGCTAACTATGGCTACACCTTC. It is translated as CASSQGVANYGYTF.

For this clonotype: This likely comes from a read error, as the CDR3 has no conserved phenylalanine or tryptophan at its end. V gene TRBV28 combines with J gene TRBJ1-2; 9 bases are shared with TRBD1. Unmatched junction bases numbered 9, after V lost 5 bases and J lost 5 bases. The germline CDR1 and CDR2 sequences are MDHEN and SYDVKM. The length of the CDR3 is 15 residues. For the CDR3, the DNA is TGTGCCAGCAGTACAACCGGGACAGGGACTTATGGCTACACCTCC. Amino acids: CASSTTGTGTYGYTS.

A note on this clonotype: A far larger clone lies a single base away; this is likely a read error. The chain recombines TRBV6-9 with TRBJ2-7; 9 bases map to TRBD2. The CDR3 spans 19 residues. V lost 3 bases to trimming and J lost 2 bases; unmatched junction nucleotides: 17. The V gene's germline CDR1 is MNHGY and CDR2 SVAAGI. The CDR3 bases are TGTGCCAGCAGTTACTCTCAGGGGAATAGCGGGAGCGTGGCCTACGAGCAGTACTTC. This sequence encodes CASSYSQGNSGSVAYEQYF.

As for this clonotype: Germline and junction disagree at one end, which may indicate a read error. The V gene is TRBV7-2, the J gene TRBJ1-2; weak D call: TRBD1 (6 bases). CDR1 is SGHTA, CDR2 FQGNSA, per germline. The CDR3 loop spans 16 amino acids. The CDR3 is CASSLGCGGRIYCYTF. The CDR3 coding sequence is TGTGCCAGCAGCTTAGGGTGCGGGGGGCGGATCTATTGCTACACCTTC.

The table lists this clonotype with many counts. CDR3 nucleotide sequence: TGTGCCAGCAGTTTAGTGGGGTGGGAGCAGCCCCAGCATTTT. Its protein product is CASSLVGWEQPQHF. The chain links TRBV28 to TRBJ1-5; unclear D gene. Germline-derived CDR1 and CDR2 are MDHEN and SYDVKM. The CDR3 consists of 14 residues. Deletions cut 2 bases from V and 7 bases from J, with 12 bases between.

By its share, this clonotype is medium-sized (0.01 to 0.1%). The CDR3 nucleotides read TGTGCCAGCAGTTACGAGACAGGGGGCTTTCTACTACCCTACGAGCAGTACTTC. This translates into CASSYETGGFLLPYEQYF. The gene calls are TRBV6-9 and TRBJ2-7, with 10 bases fitting TRBD1. Germline assignment: CDR1 MNHGY and CDR2 SVAAGI. This CDR3 has 18 residues. V was clipped by 3 bases and J by 2 bases; unmatched bases: 13.

About this clonotype itself: The likely explanation is a read error, given a far larger clone one base away. This chain connects TRBV7-9 to TRBJ2-7; D uncertain. This CDR3 is built from 12 residues. Germline CDR1 and CDR2: SEHNR and FQNEAQ (reference sequence). The CDR3 DNA reads as TGTGCCAGCAGCTTAGTAGGTCTCGAGCATTACTTC. It yields the protein CASSLVGLEHYF.

There are a few counts of this clonotype. The chain carries TRBV10-3 and TRBJ2-5, with TRBD1 identical over 7 bases. CDR3 length: 13 amino acids. Germline CDR1 and CDR2: ENHRY and SYGVKD. V gave up 7 bases and J gave up 3 bases; unmatched junction bases: 5. The CDR3 here is CAINDREEETQYF. CDR3 bases: TGTGCCATCAATGACAGGGAAGAAGAGACCCAGTACTTC.

Here the CDR3 reads CARSQSPYEQYF. The CDR3, as DNA: TGTGCCAGAAGTCAATCCCCCTACGAGCAGTACTTC. The chain joins TRBV6-1 to TRBJ2-7; D gene uncertain. This CDR3 is 12 amino acids long. Trimming shortened V by 9 bases and J by 2 bases, and 11 bases separated the two germline ends. Germline CDR1 and CDR2: MNHNS and SASEGT.

This clonotype was seen a few times. This sequence joins TRBV3-1 and TRBJ2-5; tentatively, D is TRBD1 (5 bases). V was shortened by 4 bases and J by 10 bases, with 13 bases between the two germline ends. The V gene's germline CDR1 is LGHDT and CDR2 YNNKEL (reference sequence). The CDR3 consists of 12 residues. For the CDR3, the DNA is TGTGCCAGCAGCCGGGCAAGGGGAAACCAGTACTTC. Protein product: CASSRARGNQYF.

As regards this clonotype: The junction and the germline gene differ at one end; a read error may be behind it. J is TRBJ1-1 and V is TRBV28, with no clear D. CDR3 length equals 15 residues. Looked up from germline, CDR1 is MDHEN and CDR2 is SYDVKM. In nucleotides, the CDR3 is TGTGCCAGCAGTTTTACGGGTTGGGAGAACACTGAATCTTTCTTT. It codes for CASSFTGWENTESFF.

In this sample, this clonotype turned up a few times. A much larger clone differs from this one at a single base, so this may be a read error. The chain carries TRBV6-5 and TRBJ1-1; a possible D gene is TRBD1 (5 bases). CDR1 and CDR2 from the germline V gene are MNHEY and SVGAGI. CDR3 length: 14 residues. Trimming cost V 1 base and J 4 bases, with 10 bases left between them. The CDR3 protein is CASSYFQGITEAFF. CDR3 in DNA: TGTGCCAGCAGTTACTTCCAGGGAATCACTGAAGCTTTCTTT.

Many counts were recorded for this clonotype. This chain uses TRBV20-1 with TRBJ2-7, with a possible D match to TRBD2 (5 bases). Germline CDR1 and CDR2: DFQATT and SNEGSKA (reference sequence). V shed 6 bases and J shed 3 bases, with 12 bases lying between them. This CDR3 is 12 amino acids long. CDR3 residues: CSANSRDYEQYF. CDR3 sequence (DNA): TGCAGTGCCAACTCTCGGGACTACGAGCAGTACTTC.

Many counts were recorded for this clonotype. V usage is TRBV10-3 and J usage is TRBJ2-1; the D gene could be TRBD1 or TRBD2 (6 bases each). This CDR3 is 16 amino acids long. Germline assignment: CDR1 ENHRY and CDR2 SYGVKD. Trimming shortened V by 5 bases and J by 0 bases, and 14 bases separated the two germline ends. The CDR3 loop reads CAISKIADSSYNEQFF. Here the CDR3 DNA reads TGTGCCATCAGTAAGATAGCGGACAGCTCCTACAATGAGCAGTTCTTC.

This clonotype occurred many times. This rearrangement joins TRBV15 to TRBJ1-6; 9 nucleotides align to TRBD1. CDR1 LNHNV and CDR2 YYDKDF come from the germline V gene (reference sequence). V lost 6 bases, J lost 9 bases, and 6 bases stayed unmatched. The CDR3 is made up of 14 amino acids. The DNA of the CDR3 is TGTGCCACCAGTCTGGACAGGGGCGGTTCACCCCTCCACTTT. Encoded protein: CATSLDRGGSPLHF.

The rearrangement uses TRBV5-1 and TRBJ2-7, with D possibly being TRBD2 (6 bases). The CDR3 spans 14 residues. Germline CDR1 is SGHRS and CDR2 is YFSETQ. With 2 bases removed from V and 6 bases from J, the gap between germline ends came to 15 bases. CDR3 region: CASSFSAGQVEQYF. Written as DNA, the CDR3 is TGCGCCAGCAGCTTCTCGGCGGGGCAGGTCGAGCAGTACTTC.

As to this clonotype: A read error is the likely source, as a far larger clone sits one nucleotide away. The chain carries TRBV7-9 and TRBJ2-1, with D tentatively TRBD2 (5 bases). Deletions cut 5 bases from V and 4 bases from J, with 21 bases between. The CDR3 extends over 17 amino acids. Germline CDR1 reads SEHNR; CDR2 reads FQNEAQ (reference sequence). CDR3 in DNA: TGTGCCAGCAGCCCCCGGAGGTTTCAGCGACCTTACAATGAGCAGTTCTTC. This translates into CASSPRRFQRPYNEQFF.

Ten or more counts support this clonotype. The CDR3 region has the DNA TGTGCCAGCAGCGACAGGGGTGGAAACAATCAGCCCCAGCATTTT. Amino acids: CASSDRGGNNQPQHF. This chain uses TRBV7-2 with TRBJ1-5; 8 bases map to TRBD1. With 5 bases clipped from V and 3 bases from J, the junction kept 6 bases outside the gene matches. The V gene's germline CDR1 is SGHTA and CDR2 FQGNSA. This CDR3 contains 15 residues. Full variable domain (rest looked up from reference TRBV7-2 and TRBJ1-5): GAGVSQSPSNKVTEKGKDVELRCDPISGHTALYWYRQSLGQGLEFLIYFQGNSAPDKSGLPSDRFSAERTGGSVSTLTIQRTQQEDSAVYLCASSDRGGNNQPQHFGDGTRLSIL.

This clonotype was picked up many times. The V call is TRBV19, the J call TRBJ2-1; D is possibly TRBD2 (6 bases). Trimming removed 3 bases at V and 1 base at J, with 10 bases between. The CDR3 is 15 residues long. From germline, CDR1 is LNHDA and CDR2 SQIVND (reference sequence). The CDR3 coding sequence is TGTGCCAGTAGTATGGCGGGGCCGTCCTACAATGAGCAGTTCTTC. As protein: CASSMAGPSYNEQFF.

This clonotype turned up a few times. A much larger clone lies one base from this, so it may be a read error. J is TRBJ2-1 and V is TRBV6-4; 9 nucleotides agree with TRBD2. The CDR3 has 18 residues. Germline V gives CDR1 MRHNA, CDR2 SNTAGT. The V segment lost 5 bases and the J segment 0 bases; nucleotides outside the gene matches: 11. CDR3 residues: CASSSVGSGGVSYNEQFF. DNA of the CDR3: TGTGCCAGCAGTTCGGTTGGTAGCGGGGGTGTCTCCTACAATGAGCAGTTCTTC.

In this sample, this clonotype turned up many times. V gene TRBV5-6 combines with J gene TRBJ2-2; D not resolved. CDR1 and CDR2 (germline): SGHDT, YYEEEE. The CDR3 is 13 amino acids. Deletions cut 2 bases from V and 1 base from J, with 3 bases between. CDR3 coding DNA: TGTGCCAGCAGCTTTCAGAACACCGGGGAGCTGTTTTTT. Protein product: CASSFQNTGELFF.